This T cell receptor (beta chain) emerged from a study of cytomegalovirus exposure and HLA in healthy donors. Findings and limits, study-wide: The authors later found TCR association rates varying by HLA locus, with DRB1 most and HLA-C fewest. It was reported in a later analysis that an Asian-associated ancestry cluster showed fewer N-insertions than the approximately 700-donor mean.

Note on this clone: Its antigen is not identified.

PCR involved 60 Vbeta and 13 Jbeta primers. Under the authors' procedure: Later, an analysis found about 83 million unique TCR beta chains, and approximately 10 million of these were shared. Clones were read by immunoSEQ multiplex PCR, and TCRdb kept only the in-frame ones, dropping some. That table supplies the V and J calls and clone size; D and trimming were determined from the DNA. The table records some 190,000 clones, approximately 87% of them present only once. Participants comprised healthy donors of bone marrow. CDR1 is SGHVS, CDR2 FQNEAQ, per germline. The CDR3 spans 17 residues. V was clipped by 5 bases and J by 0 bases; unmatched bases: 13.

Sequenced input: PBMCs. The rearrangement uses TRBV7-8 and TRBJ2-7; 7 bases agree with TRBD1. This sequence originates from a man aged 30-40 years in good health and CMV-seronegative. The CDR3 DNA is TGTGCCAGCAGCCCCACAGCTCCGACAGGGCCCTCCTACGAGCAGTACTTC. It codes for CASSPTAPTGPSYEQYF.